The 14 T cell receptor beta chains reported below all come from one sample, sequenced in a study of cytomegalovirus exposure and HLA in healthy donors. The PCR was carried out with 60 Vbeta primers and 13 Jbeta primers. Method: immunoSEQ multiplex PCR; TCRdb's copy keeps in-frame clones and lacks some. The sample lists around 110,000 clones; 9% to 10% were seen once. Sample: PBMCs. Source of these receptors: a man aged 25-40 years in good health and CMV-seronegative.

CDR3 sequence (DNA): TGTGCCAGCAGTCTACAGGGGGCCCCAGATACGCAGTATTTT. Protein product: CASSLQGAPDTQYF. The gene calls are TRBV28 and TRBJ2-3, with 9 bases lining up with TRBD1. Unmatched junction bases numbered 4, after V lost 5 bases and J lost 4 bases. Germline V gives CDR1 MDHEN, CDR2 SYDVKM. This CDR3 comprises 14 residues.

There are a few counts of this clone. This chain uses TRBV11-2 with TRBJ2-2, with a weak D call TRBD2 (5 bases). CDR3 size: 12 residues. Germline lookup yields CDR1 SGHAT and CDR2 FQNNGV. V was shortened by 5 bases and J by 6 bases, with 7 bases between the two germline ends. Here the CDR3 reads CASSHGAGELFF. Written as DNA, the CDR3 is TGTGCCAGCAGCCACGGGGCCGGGGAGCTGTTTTTT.

Notes on this clone: A junction boundary mismatches the germline segment, possibly from a read error. The rearrangement links TRBV5-1 to TRBJ2-5; TRBD2 aligns across 7 bases. Per the germline V gene, CDR1 is SGHRS and CDR2 is YFSETQ. The CDR3 spans 14 residues. The CDR3 reads CASSRAGPEETQHF. CDR3 bases: TGCGCCAGCAGCCGAGCGGGGCCGGAGGAGACCCAGCACTTC.

This chain joins TRBV6-5 and TRBJ2-6, with 7 bases identical to TRBD1. The length of the CDR3 is 15 residues. Germline values: CDR1 MNHEY, CDR2 SVGAGI. V shed 7 bases, J shed 2 bases, and the junction held 5 bases outside the gene matches. CDR3 nucleotide sequence: TGTGCCAGCACCCGACAGGGTACTGGGGCCAACGTCCTGACTTTC. Its translation is CASTRQGTGANVLTF.

This chain connects TRBV6-5 to TRBJ1-4, with 7 positions matching TRBD1. Germline assignment: CDR1 MNHEY and CDR2 SVGAGI. The CDR3 has 14 residues. With V trimmed by 8 bases and J by 10 bases, 13 bases remained unmatched. The CDR3 coding sequence is TGTGCCAGCCGAACGGACAGGCTAATCGGAAAACTGTTTTTT. Translating it yields CASRTDRLIGKLFF.

This chain uses TRBV7-9 with TRBJ2-2; weak D call: TRBD2 (5 bases). The CDR3 runs 15 residues. Trimming shortened V by 4 bases and J by 0 bases, and 9 bases separated the two germline ends. Germline CDR1 reads SEHNR; CDR2 reads FQNEAQ (reference sequence). CDR3 sequence: CASSSGLANTGELFF. Here the CDR3 DNA reads TGTGCCAGCAGCTCAGGACTCGCGAACACCGGGGAGCTGTTTTTT.

Concerning this clone itself: Other nucleotide sequences from this sample produce the same CDR3. The CDR3 DNA reads as TGTGCCAGCAGCCCTGGACAGGGCGACTATGGCTACACCTTC. Translating gives CASSPGQGDYGYTF. This chain uses TRBV9 with TRBJ1-2, with TRBD1 matching over 8 bases. The CDR3 length is 14 residues. The J segment lost 3 bases and the V segment lost 4 bases, leaving 5 bases of the junction unmatched. CDR1 SGDLS and CDR2 YYNGEE come from the germline V gene.

This chain links TRBV11-1 with TRBJ2-3; no clear D gene. V was pared by 5 bases and J by 3 bases, with 9 bases between. The CDR3 sequence is 13 residues long. In germline, CDR1 is SGHAT, CDR2 FQDESV (reference sequence). The chain's CDR3 is CASSPGGTDTQYF. In DNA, the CDR3 is TGTGCCAGCAGCCCGGGTGGGACAGATACGCAGTATTTT.

This clone occurred a few times. The V call is TRBV19, the J call TRBJ2-1, with D possibly TRBD2 on 7 matching bases. This CDR3 has 15 residues. Germline V lookup: CDR1 LNHDA, CDR2 SQIVND (reference sequence). Trimming removed 5 bases from V and 4 bases from J, with 15 bases in between. The CDR3 region is CASSPGGTLYNEQFF. CDR3 sequence (DNA): TGTGCCAGTAGTCCGGGGGGCACCCTATACAATGAGCAGTTCTTC.

The rearrangement joins TRBV18 to TRBJ1-1; D may be TRBD1 (5 bases). Trimming took 0 bases from V and 5 from J, leaving 7 bases between them. This CDR3 has 13 amino acids. Germline assignment: CDR1 KGHSH and CDR2 LQKENI. The DNA for the CDR3 is TGTGCCAGCTCACCACCTCCAGGGACTGAAGCTTTCTTT. It specifies CASSPPPGTEAFF.

In this sample, this clone turned up a few times. J is TRBJ2-7 and V is TRBV7-9; 7 nucleotides line up with TRBD1. CDR3 size: 16 residues. The J segment lost 5 bases and the V segment lost 2 bases, leaving 12 bases of the junction unmatched. Germline-derived CDR1 and CDR2 are SEHNR and FQNEAQ (reference sequence). In DNA, the CDR3 is TGTGCCAGCAGCTTATTATACCCCACAGGGGTAGACGAGCAGTACTTC. Translated: CASSLLYPTGVDEQYF.

In its sample, this clone was seen a few times. The chain couples TRBV7-2 to TRBJ2-3, with 7 nucleotides matching TRBD1. Losses at the gene ends were 4 bases for V and 1 base for J; bases not matched to a gene: 2. The CDR3 has 14 residues. The germline V gene encodes CDR1 SGHTA and CDR2 FQGNSA. The CDR3: CASSSGQGTDTQYF. DNA for the CDR3: TGTGCCAGCAGCTCTGGACAGGGCACAGATACGCAGTATTTT.

This chain links TRBV2 with TRBJ1-2, with D possibly being TRBD1 (5 bases). The V and J ends lost 5 bases and 4 bases respectively, with 20 bases between them. The germline gives CDR1 SNHLY, CDR2 FYNNEI. The CDR3 length is 16 residues. The CDR3 DNA is TGTGCCAGCAGTCCATCATCGGTGGGGGGTTTCTATGGCTACACCTTC. Protein: CASSPSSVGGFYGYTF.

This clone was observed a few times. The chain uses TRBV7-3 and TRBJ1-5; D remains unclear. This CDR3 is built from 15 residues. In germline, CDR1 is SGHTA, CDR2 FQGTGA. Trimming pared 6 bases from V and 0 bases from J, leaving 12 bases between. The CDR3 coding sequence is TGTGCCAGCAGGGACGGGAAAAATAGCAATCAGCCCCAGCATTTT. It encodes CASRDGKNSNQPQHF.